What follows are 13 T cell receptor beta chains derived from one specimen sequenced in a study of vaccination and CD4 T cells after COVID-19. Their recognized antigens are unknown. Stated treatment: roughly ten-day PBMC culture with coronavirus spike peptide pools or control peptides (ViraFEST assay). With the Oncomine TCR Beta short-read assay, DNA from cultured CD4+ T cells was sequenced. One entry per CDR3 protein results from TCRdb running MiXCR on the PCR reads. Here the sample spans about 6,600 distinct CDR3 sequences, roughly 50% being singletons. The source material was CD4+ T cells from blood, cultured in vitro. These receptors all stem from a human donor who had recovered from COVID-19.

This chain joins TRBV5-1 and TRBJ2-1, with 8 positions matching TRBD1. Germline V gene data show CDR1 as SGHRS and CDR2 as YFSETQ. The trim removed 0 bases at V and 9 bases at J, leaving 11 bases unmatched. The CDR3 consists of 16 residues. The CDR3 nucleotides are TGCGCCAGCAGCTTGGCCGAAACAGGGGGTATTGGTGAGCAGTTCTTC. Residues: CASSLAETGGIGEQFF.

The CDR3 DNA reads as TGTGCCAGCAGGTTATTAGCGGGAGTGGATACGCAGTATTTT. As protein: CASRLLAGVDTQYF. This rearrangement joins TRBV6-2 or TRBV6-3 to TRBJ2-3, with TRBD2 identical over 9 bases. This CDR3 is 14 amino acids long. CDR1 and CDR2 (germline): MNHEY, SVGEGT. V shed 6 bases, J shed 6 bases, and the junction held 7 bases outside the gene matches.

In nucleotides, the CDR3 is TGCGCCAGCAGCGGAAGCCAGGGGCTTGAAGCTTTCTTT. This encodes CASSGSQGLEAFF. The chain combines TRBV5-1 with TRBJ1-1; perhaps TRBD1 as D (6 bases). V shed 4 bases and J shed 7 bases, with 14 bases lying between them. CDR1 and CDR2 from the germline V gene are SGHRS and YFSETQ. The CDR3 is 13 amino acids.

The chain joins TRBV6-5 to TRBJ2-2; D possibly matches TRBD1 or TRBD2 (5 bases each). Germline V lookup: CDR1 MNHEY, CDR2 SVGAGI. This CDR3 is built from 17 residues. V dropped 2 bases and J dropped 3 bases, with 16 bases sitting between them. The CDR3 sequence is CASSYRTGTLDTGELFF. The CDR3 DNA follows: TGTGCCAGCAGTTACAGGACCGGGACGTTAGACACCGGGGAGCTGTTTTTT.

This clonotype was counted a few times. The chain joins TRBV19 to TRBJ1-2; no firm D call. The CDR3 runs to 14 residues. Germline V gene data show CDR1 as LNHDA and CDR2 as SQIVND (reference sequence). Trimming cost V 0 bases and J 8 bases, with 13 bases left between them. The CDR3 DNA follows: TGTGCCAGTAGTATAGATGTAGGGTCGGCCGGCTACACCTTC. It encodes CASSIDVGSAGYTF.

V and J are TRBV7-6 and TRBJ2-5; perhaps D is TRBD1 or TRBD2 (6 bases each). This CDR3 region has 14 residues. CDR1 SGHVS and CDR2 FNYEAQ come from the germline V gene. Deletions cut 5 bases from V and 0 bases from J, with 10 bases between. CDR3 sequence reads: CASSRRGNQETQYF. The CDR3 coding sequence is TGTGCCAGCAGCCGGAGGGGGAACCAAGAGACCCAGTACTTC.

The chain carries TRBV19 and TRBJ2-5, with D tentatively TRBD1 (6 bases). V was clipped by 2 bases and J by 5 bases, with 12 bases between them. Germline V gene sequence: CDR1 LNHDA, CDR2 SQIVND (reference sequence). The CDR3 is made up of 14 amino acids. CDR3 bases: TGTGCCAGTAGTATACAGGGGACCCGGGAGACCCAGTACTTC. The encoded protein is CASSIQGTRETQYF. Filled out from reference TRBV19 and TRBJ2-5, the complete variable domain reads DGGITQSPKYLFRKEGQNVTLSCEQNLNHDAMYWYRQDPGQGLRLIYYSQIVNDFQKGDIAEGYSVSREKKESFPLTVTSAQKNPTAFYLCASSIQGTRETQYFGPGTRLLVL.

The gene calls are TRBV4-1 and TRBJ2-3, with TRBD2 matching over 9 bases. The V gene's germline CDR1 is MGHRA and CDR2 YSYEKL. This CDR3 is built from 18 residues. V lost 1 base and J lost 2; bases outside the gene matches: 10. The CDR3 protein is CASSQGVLLAGYTDTQYF. Here the CDR3 DNA reads TGCGCCAGCAGCCAAGGAGTCTTGCTAGCGGGATACACAGATACGCAGTATTTT.

The chain is built from TRBV10-3 and TRBJ2-3; perhaps TRBD2 as D (6 bases). V was clipped by 11 bases and J by 0 bases, with 15 bases between them. Germline V gives CDR1 ENHRY, CDR2 SYGVKD. The CDR3 is made up of 14 amino acids. CDR3 sequence reads: CASTLAGSTDTQYF. The CDR3 DNA reads as TGTGCCTCCACGTTGGCGGGAAGCACAGATACGCAGTATTTT.

The chain couples TRBV20-1 to TRBJ2-4, with 9 positions matching TRBD1. The CDR3 length is 13 residues. V lost 6 bases and J lost 8; bases outside the gene matches: 8. CDR1 DFQATT and CDR2 SNEGSKA come from the germline V gene (reference sequence). This CDR3 is CSALDRGIDIQYF. Written as DNA, the CDR3 is TGCAGTGCCTTAGACAGGGGGATTGACATTCAGTACTTC.

This clonotype has a handful of counts. The genes are TRBV20-1 and TRBJ2-3, with D possibly being TRBD2 (6 bases). The CDR3 spans 15 residues. V was shortened by 6 bases and J by 0 bases, with 16 bases between the two germline ends. The germline gives CDR1 DFQATT, CDR2 SNEGSKA (reference sequence). Here the CDR3 DNA reads TGCAGTGCGGGGGGTGAGCGCACAAGCACAGATACGCAGTATTTT. Its protein product is CSAGGERTSTDTQYF.

Concerning this clonotype: Sequence at one end of the junction differs from germline and may be a read error. V and J are TRBV7-3 and TRBJ1-1, with unresolved D. The germline V gene encodes CDR1 SGHTA and CDR2 FQGTGA. This CDR3 has 13 amino acids. The CDR3 DNA reads TGTGCCAGCAGCATAACTTCGGGTACGACAGCTTTCTTT. It specifies CASSITSGTTAFF.

The CDR3 DNA is TGTGCCACCAGCAGAGCGCTGACGCCGGGGACCCAGTACTTC. Translation: CATSRALTPGTQYF. This sequence joins TRBV15 and TRBJ2-5; unclear D gene. The germline V gene has CDR1 LNHNV and CDR2 YYDKDF (reference sequence). Between the trimmed V and J ends, which lost 1 base and 7 bases, there was a span of 13 bases. The CDR3 covers 14 residues.